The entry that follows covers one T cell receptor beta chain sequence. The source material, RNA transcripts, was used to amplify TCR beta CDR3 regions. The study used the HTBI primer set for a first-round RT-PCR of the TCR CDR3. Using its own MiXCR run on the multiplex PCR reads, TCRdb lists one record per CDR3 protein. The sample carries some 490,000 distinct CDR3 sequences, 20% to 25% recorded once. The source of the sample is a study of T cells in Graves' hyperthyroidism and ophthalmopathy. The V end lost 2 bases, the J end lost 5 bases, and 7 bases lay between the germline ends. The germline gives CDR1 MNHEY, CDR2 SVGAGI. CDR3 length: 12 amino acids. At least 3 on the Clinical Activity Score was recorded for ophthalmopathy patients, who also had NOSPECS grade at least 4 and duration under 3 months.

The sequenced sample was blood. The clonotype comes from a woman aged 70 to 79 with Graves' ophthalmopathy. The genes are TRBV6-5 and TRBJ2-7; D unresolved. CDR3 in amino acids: CASSYGDNEQYF. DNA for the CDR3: TGTGCCAGCAGTTACGGGGATAACGAGCAGTACTTC.